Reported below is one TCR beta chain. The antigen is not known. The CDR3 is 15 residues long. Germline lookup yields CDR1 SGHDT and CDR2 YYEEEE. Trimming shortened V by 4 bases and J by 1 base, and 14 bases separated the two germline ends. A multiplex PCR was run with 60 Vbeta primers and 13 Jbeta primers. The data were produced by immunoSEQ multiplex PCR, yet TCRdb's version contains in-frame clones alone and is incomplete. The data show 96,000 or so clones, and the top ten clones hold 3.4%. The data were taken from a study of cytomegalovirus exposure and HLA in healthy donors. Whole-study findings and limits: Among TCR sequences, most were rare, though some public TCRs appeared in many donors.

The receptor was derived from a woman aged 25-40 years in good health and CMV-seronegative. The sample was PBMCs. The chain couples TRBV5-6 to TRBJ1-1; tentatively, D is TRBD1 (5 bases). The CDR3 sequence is CASSLVGDWNTEAFF. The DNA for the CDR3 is TGTGCCAGCAGCCTTGTGGGGGACTGGAACACTGAAGCTTTCTTT.